These T cell receptor beta chains were read from a single sample in a study of cytomegalovirus exposure and HLA in healthy donors. Some clones are missing from TCRdb's copy, which holds only in-frame ones; the method was immunoSEQ multiplex PCR. The table includes under 65,000 clones, under 90% detected once. Sequences were obtained from PBMCs. Source of these receptors: a woman between 18 and 29 years old in good health and CMV-seronegative. The CDR3 runs from the conserved cysteine through the conserved F or W. Clone size is stated in some rows and not others, as once, few, many or a class when expanded.

V	J	size	CDR3
TRBV19	TRBJ1-2	.	CASSIVTTGNYGYTF
TRBV27	TRBJ2-7	.	CASSSLLGSREQYF
TRBV19	TRBJ1-2	.	CASSIGRTPNYGYTF
TRBV7-9	TRBJ2-7	once	CASSSSGVSYEQYF
TRBV7-9	TRBJ2-2	.	CASKGVKTGELFF
TRBV6-4	TRBJ2-3	once	CASSDGTGTSTDTQYF
TRBV10-1	TRBJ1-1	.	CASRRDTNTEAFF
TRBV10-3	TRBJ2-1	.	CAISESVSRRGGGNEQFF
TRBV6-5	TRBJ1-2	.	CASSYRGQGGYGYTF
TRBV15	TRBJ1-1	.	CATSRDRGGEAFF
TRBV30	TRBJ2-4	.	CACRTSNIQYF
TRBV6-5	TRBJ2-1	.	CASSYRESSYNEQFF
TRBV7-2	TRBJ1-1	.	CASSLEGERGRNTEAFF
TRBV6-5	.	.	CASSYSSSHEQYF
TRBV11-2	TRBJ1-2	.	CASSLRAANYGYTF
TRBV19	TRBJ2-3	.	CASSSGRTSGRDTQYF
TRBV5-6	TRBJ2-7	.	CASSLKQVGHEQYF
TRBV7-3	TRBJ1-1	.	CASSWDSNTEAFF
TRBV27	TRBJ2-5	.	CASKRTGDYETQYF
TRBV28	TRBJ2-1	.	CASSGSGGTYNEQFF
TRBV19	TRBJ1-2	.	CASSPSEYGYTF
TRBV7-2	TRBJ2-2	.	CASSPRTSDNTGELFF
TRBV19	TRBJ2-3	.	CASKRAASSTDTQYF
TRBV7-3	TRBJ2-1	once	CASSPSTSGPSSYNEQFF
TRBV6-1	TRBJ2-1	.	CASSEAGELYNEQFF
TRBV15	TRBJ2-3	.	CATRGAQALDTQYF
TRBV5-8	TRBJ2-6	.	CASSTDRRSGANGLTF
TRBV28	TRBJ2-4	.	CASGQIAKNIQYF
TRBV28	TRBJ2-7	.	CASSPTGPGSPAFYEQYF
TRBV21-1	TRBJ1-2	.	CAGSGPYGYTF
TRBV18	TRBJ2-3	.	CASSPKLDYTQYF
TRBV6-1	TRBJ2-3	.	CASTRASEGTDTQYF
TRBV28	TRBJ1-5	once	CASSPLDRDNQPQHF
TRBV7-3	TRBJ2-1	once	CASSRSGLTGNGQFF
TRBV6-1	TRBJ1-3	.	CASSRLGASGNTIYF
TRBV18	TRBJ1-1	once	CASSPQGANTEAFF
TRBV30	TRBJ2-1	.	CAWSAGTSPYNEQFF
TRBV19	TRBJ1-1	.	CASRTGSTNTEAFF
TRBV29-1	TRBJ1-1	.	CSVLPETGVRAFF
TRBV6-4	TRBJ2-3	.	CASSASEGGGTDTQYF
TRBV30	TRBJ2-7	.	CAWSVSLYYEQYF
TRBV4-1	TRBJ1-4	.	CASSQSQGQAGLFF
TRBV6-5	TRBJ2-5	.	CASSRLTGDQETQYF
TRBV27	TRBJ1-4	.	CASSFETGPNEKLFF
TRBV5-1	TRBJ2-7	.	CASSLGGTSYEQYF